The count of the clone carrying this T cell receptor beta chain is one. Its matching antigen is unknown. This sample is drawn from a study of metastatic and nonmetastatic thyroid tumors. Study findings and constraints: When malignant thyroid tumors were compared with benign nodules, TCR beta diversity was reportedly significantly higher in the malignant tumors. This held in both blood and tumor samples.

TCRdb called clones again from the PCR reads with MiXCR. The profile shows about 4,100 clones, 30% to 45% of them singletons. Trimming cost V 4 bases and J 5 bases, with 12 bases left between them. The CDR3 has 13 amino acids. Germline CDR1 reads SGDLS; CDR2 reads YYNGEE. Prior to thyroid surgery, none of the patients had received any treatment. The TCR comes from a male donor with papillary thyroid cancer or a benign thyroid nodule (not recorded which). Some clones in this sample may be carry-over from other donors' samples. Sequencing was carried out using adjacent normal tissue. The chain joins TRBV9 to TRBJ1-1, with unresolved D. This CDR3 is CASSFGDGTEAFF. CDR3 coding DNA: TGTGCCAGCAGCTTTGGGGATGGAACTGAAGCTTTCTTT. Full variable domain (remainder filled in from reference TRBV9 and TRBJ1-1): DSGVTQTPKHLITATGQRVTLRCSPRSGDLSVYWYQQSLDQGLQFLIQYYNGEERAKGNILERFSAQQFPDLHSELNLSSLELGDSALYFCASSFGDGTEAFFGQGTRLTVV.